This T cell receptor beta chain was captured by sequencing in a study of blood T cell repertoires in COVID-19. Across the whole study: Acute and convalescent COVID-19 samples came from the United States, Italy and Spain. Sample material is recorded as cDNA or gDNA derived from T cells, B-cell-depleted T cells, or PBMCs.

In the original processing: Using reference gene primer amplification, nucleated cell counts were estimated. TCRdb keeps only in-frame clones here, not all; method: immunoSEQ multiplex PCR. That table furnishes V, J and clone size, whereas the DNA furnished D and trimming. The sample has about 69,000 clones, more than 70% seen once. CDR1 and CDR2 from the germline V gene are MNHEY and SVGAGI. V was trimmed by 0 bases and J by 5 bases, leaving 11 bases between them. The CDR3 sequence is 15 residues long. V usage is TRBV6-5 and J usage is TRBJ1-5; D uncertain. The material sequenced was peripheral blood. This receptor was identified in a human donor in a cohort sampled during active COVID-19. The CDR3 spells CASSYSAQEDQPQHF. The CDR3 DNA follows: TGTGCCAGCAGTTACTCAGCCCAGGAGGATCAGCCCCAGCATTTT.